A selection of T cell receptor beta chains follows, all from one sample in a study of OX40 agonist ivuxolimab in advanced cancers. Data came from immunoSEQ multiplex PCR; TCRdb stores just in-frame clones and leaves some out. This sample has 45,000 to 60,000 clones, with about four fifths found just once. The sequencing used CD4+ or CD8+ T cells sorted from blood, collected in a trial of the OX40 agonist ivuxolimab. These receptors were obtained from an adult with an advanced solid tumor such as melanoma, head and neck, liver or kidney cancer. The CDR3 runs from the conserved cysteine through the conserved F or W. D genes are given only for firm matches. Some rows mark clone size as missing; the rest say once, few, many or name a class of expanded clone.

- | TRBJ2-2 | - | TRBV21-1 | CASSKGHRGQGVSGELFF | TGTGCCAGCAGCAAAGGGCATAGGGGACAGGGGGTTAGCGGGGAGCTGTTTTTT
- | TRBJ1-2 | - | TRBV2 | CASREVHIGYTF | TGTGCCAGCAGGGAAGTCCACATTGGCTACACCTTC
- | TRBJ1-6 | - | TRBV2 | CASRLRNNSPLHF | TGTGCCAGCAGATTAAGGAATAATTCACCCCTCCACTTT
- | TRBJ1-4 | - | TRBV10-3 | CAISDTDYNEKLFF | TGTGCCATCAGTGACACAGACTATAATGAAAAACTGTTTTTT
- | TRBJ2-7 | - | TRBV5-1 | CASSLDSFRHSYEQYF | TGCGCCAGCAGCTTGGATTCTTTCAGGCACTCCTACGAGCAGTACTTC
TRBD2 | TRBJ2-7 | - | TRBV19 | CASSYERAGFDEQYF | TGTGCCAGTAGTTACGAACGAGCGGGATTTGACGAGCAGTACTTC
TRBD2 | TRBJ2-1 | - | TRBV6-5 | CASSYRLAGNNEQFF | TGTGCCAGCAGTTACCGACTAGCGGGAAACAATGAGCAGTTCTTC
TRBD2 | TRBJ2-7 | - | TRBV7-2 | CASSTTRGGGPYEQYF | TGTGCCAGCAGCACCACACGAGGCGGGGGGCCCTACGAGCAGTACTTC
TRBD2 | TRBJ2-3 | - | TRBV6-1 | CASSGRAGGSTDTQYF | TGTGCCAGCAGTGGGAGGGCGGGGGGAAGCACAGATACGCAGTATTTT
TRBD2 | TRBJ2-4 | few | TRBV5-4 | CASSLGGTSGRVAKNIQYF | TGTGCCAGCAGCTTGGGGGGGACTAGCGGGAGGGTGGCCAAAAACATTCAGTACTTC
- | TRBJ2-7 | - | TRBV10-1 | CASSEWGVITCEQYF | TGCGCCAGCAGTGAGTGGGGGGTTATTACATGCGAGCAGTACTTC
- | TRBJ2-2 | - | TRBV4-2 | CASSQDGGMVTGELFF | TGTGCCAGCAGCCAAGATGGCGGGATGGTCACCGGGGAGCTGTTTTTT
TRBD2 | TRBJ2-3 | - | TRBV7-9 | CASSSNIWTSGLGTDTQYF | TGTGCCAGCAGCTCTAACATCTGGACTAGCGGGCTTGGCACAGATACGCAGTATTTT
- | TRBJ1-2 | - | TRBV6-5 | CASSLTVNYGYTF | TGTGCCAGCAGTTTGACGGTTAACTATGGCTACACCTTC
- | TRBJ2-3 | - | TRBV27 | CASSDGRYQTLDTQYF | TGTGCCAGCAGCGACGGGCGGTACCAAACCTTAGATACGCAGTATTTT
- | TRBJ2-2 | - | TRBV19 | CASSIGGWRGTGELFF | TGTGCCAGTTCTATAGGAGGGTGGCGGGGCACCGGGGAGCTGTTTTTT